Sequencing of this T cell receptor beta chain was carried out in a study of CD8 T cells in ankylosing spondylitis. Findings of the study overall: Disease-associated clonotypes exhibited CD8+ identity and were relatively infrequent in peripheral blood. Apparently characteristic of ankylosing spondylitis blood was a TCR beta motif (about eight highly homologous variants).

Quantitative molecular-barcoded 5'-RACE generated the TCR beta libraries. MiXCR was run by TCRdb on the 5' RACE reads, yielding one entry per CDR3 protein. This sample has 650,000 to 800,000 distinct CDR3 sequences, with under 20% found just once. The germline V gene encodes CDR1 SGHRS and CDR2 YFSETQ. The CDR3 covers 15 residues. V dropped 0 bases and J dropped 1 base, with 8 bases sitting between them. This clonotype showed up just a few times. Its antigen is undetermined. J is TRBJ2-1 and V is TRBV5-1; D is ambiguous. The specimen was blood, either unsorted or a sorted T cell fraction (not recorded which). The receptor was derived from a male donor with ankylosing spondylitis. CDR3 in amino acids: CASSLAEPSYNEQFF. In DNA, the CDR3 is TGCGCCAGCAGCTTGGCCGAGCCGTCCTACAATGAGCAGTTCTTC.